This TCR beta chain was sequenced in a study of beta chain features in type 1 diabetes. Findings of the study overall: Researchers report that Type 1 diabetes patients had moderately but significantly shorter TCRB CDR3s across all four CD4+ subsets. It was among patients, rather than healthy donors, that naive, central memory and Treg TCRB repertoires appeared more similar.

Germline lookup yields CDR1 SQVTM and CDR2 ANQGSEA. The CDR3 length is 14 residues. The junction had 10 bases not matched to a gene; V was cut back by 5 bases and J by 8 bases. The whole isolated RNA underwent reverse transcription, so sequencing captured expressed TCRB transcripts. Profiling relied on immunoSEQ multiplex PCR, and the TCRdb table lists in-frame clones only, not all of them. Of hundreds of thousands of clones detected, around 28% appear once; the ten largest clones hold roughly 0.06%. Sorted populations all had greater than 95% purity. This clone occurred a few times. What it binds is not known.

The gene calls are TRBV29-1 and TRBJ2-1, with TRBD1 identical over 9 bases. This sequence originates from a young man in good health. What was sequenced was naive CD4+ T cells from blood. The CDR3 region is CSVKLGQGVDEQFF. The CDR3 nucleotides are TGCAGCGTTAAGCTGGGACAGGGAGTGGATGAGCAGTTCTTC.